This T cell receptor (beta chain) was profiled in a study of CD4 T cells in relation to SARS-CoV-2 and coronaviruses. Libraries were prepared by immunoSEQ multiplex PCR; TCRdb keeps only in-frame clonotypes and omits some of them. The repertoire holds about 29,000 clones, with about 80% as singletons. The unexposed donors gave CD4+ T cells in about 2011-2018, prior to COVID-19. Isolation of CD4+ T cells took place after less than twelve days in culture. Turning to this clone: Its specificity is not known.

CDR1 is SGHAT, CDR2 FQNNGV, per germline. V was pared by 5 bases and J by 7 bases, with 8 bases of the junction left unmatched. The CDR3 sequence is 14 residues long. This TCR was recovered from a human donor in good health. What was sequenced was CD4+ T cells from PBMCs, cultured in vitro. This rearrangement joins TRBV11-2 to TRBJ1-5, with 7 positions matching TRBD1. This CDR3 reads CASSPTGVSQPQHF. In nucleotides, the CDR3 is TGTGCCAGCAGCCCAACAGGGGTATCACAGCCCCAGCATTTT.